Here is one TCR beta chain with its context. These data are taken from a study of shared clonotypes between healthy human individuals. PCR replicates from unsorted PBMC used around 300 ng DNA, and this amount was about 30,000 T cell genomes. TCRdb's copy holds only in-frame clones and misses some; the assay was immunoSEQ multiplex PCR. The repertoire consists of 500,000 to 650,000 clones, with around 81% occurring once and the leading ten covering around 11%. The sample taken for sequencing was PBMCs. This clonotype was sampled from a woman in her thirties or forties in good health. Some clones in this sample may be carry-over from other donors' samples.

The CDR3 DNA is TGTGCCAGCAGTGAAAGGACAGTGGGGTTGCTGAAAGAGACCCAGTACTTC. Translated: CASSERTVGLLKETQYF. This chain links TRBV2 with TRBJ2-5, with D possibly matching TRBD1 (6 bases). Germline values: CDR1 SNHLY, CDR2 FYNNEI. Trimming cost V 2 bases and J 3 bases, with 19 bases left between them. The CDR3 length is 17 residues.